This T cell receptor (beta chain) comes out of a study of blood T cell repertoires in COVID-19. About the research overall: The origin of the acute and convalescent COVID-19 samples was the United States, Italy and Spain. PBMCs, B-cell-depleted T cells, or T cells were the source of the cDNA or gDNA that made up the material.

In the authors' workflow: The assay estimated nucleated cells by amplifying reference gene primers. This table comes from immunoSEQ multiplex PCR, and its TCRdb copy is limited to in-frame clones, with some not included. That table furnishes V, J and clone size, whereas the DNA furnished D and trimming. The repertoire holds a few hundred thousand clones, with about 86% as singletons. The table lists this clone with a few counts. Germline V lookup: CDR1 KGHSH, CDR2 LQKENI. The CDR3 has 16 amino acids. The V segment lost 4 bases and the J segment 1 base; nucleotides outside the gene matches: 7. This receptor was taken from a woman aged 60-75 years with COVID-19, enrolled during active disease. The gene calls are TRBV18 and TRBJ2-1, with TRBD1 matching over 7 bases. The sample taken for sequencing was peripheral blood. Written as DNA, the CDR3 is TGTGCCAGCTCACAAATGGACAGGCGGTCCTACAATGAGCAGTTCTTC. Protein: CASSQMDRRSYNEQFF. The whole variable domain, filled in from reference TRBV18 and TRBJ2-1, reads NAGVMQNPRHLVRRRGQEARLRCSPMKGHSHVYWYRQLPEEGLKFMVYLQKENIIDESGMPKERFSAEFPKEGPSILRIQQVVRGDSAAYFCASSQMDRRSYNEQFFGPGTRLTVL.